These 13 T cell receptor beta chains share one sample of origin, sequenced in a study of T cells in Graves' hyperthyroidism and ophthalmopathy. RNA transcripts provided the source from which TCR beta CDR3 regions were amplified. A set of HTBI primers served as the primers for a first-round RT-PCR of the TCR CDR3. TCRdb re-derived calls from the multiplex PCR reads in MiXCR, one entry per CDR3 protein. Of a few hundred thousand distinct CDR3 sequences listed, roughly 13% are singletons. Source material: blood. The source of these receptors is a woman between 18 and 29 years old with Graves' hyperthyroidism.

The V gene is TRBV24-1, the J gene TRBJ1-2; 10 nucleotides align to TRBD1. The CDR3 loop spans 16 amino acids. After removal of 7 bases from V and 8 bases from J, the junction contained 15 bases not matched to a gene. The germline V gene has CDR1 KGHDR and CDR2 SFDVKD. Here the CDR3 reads CATREDRGPNGGGYTF. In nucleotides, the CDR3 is TGTGCCACCAGGGAAGACAGGGGGCCCAATGGAGGCGGCTACACCTTC.

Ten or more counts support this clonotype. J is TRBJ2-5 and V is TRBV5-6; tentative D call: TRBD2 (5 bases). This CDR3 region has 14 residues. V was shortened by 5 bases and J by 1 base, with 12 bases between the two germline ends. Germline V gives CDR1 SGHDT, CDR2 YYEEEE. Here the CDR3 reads CASSLEGSQETQYF. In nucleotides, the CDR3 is TGTGCCAGCAGTCTTGAGGGCAGCCAAGAGACCCAGTACTTC.

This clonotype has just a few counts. The CDR3 DNA is TGTGCCAGCAAAGGACGGGACTCGAGCGGGGAGCTGTTTTTT. Encoded protein: CASKGRDSSGELFF. The genes are TRBV10-3 and TRBJ2-2; the D gene is possibly TRBD2 (6 bases). The V gene's germline CDR1 is ENHRY and CDR2 SYGVKD. V was trimmed by 10 bases and J by 7 bases, leaving 19 bases between them. The CDR3 length is 14 residues.

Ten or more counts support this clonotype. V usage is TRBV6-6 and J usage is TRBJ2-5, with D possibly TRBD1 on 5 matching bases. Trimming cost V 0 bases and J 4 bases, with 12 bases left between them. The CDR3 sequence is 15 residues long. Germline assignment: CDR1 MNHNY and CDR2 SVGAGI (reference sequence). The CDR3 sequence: CASSYSRGVGETQYF. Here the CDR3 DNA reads TGTGCCAGCAGTTACTCTAGGGGTGTAGGAGAGACCCAGTACTTC.

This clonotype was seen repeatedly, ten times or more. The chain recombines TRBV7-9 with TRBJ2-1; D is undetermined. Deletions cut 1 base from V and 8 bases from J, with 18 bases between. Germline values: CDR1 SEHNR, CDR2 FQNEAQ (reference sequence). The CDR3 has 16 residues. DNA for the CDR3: TGTGCCAGCAGCTTAGAAGCGCCCCATCTTGGGGATGAGCAGTTCTTC. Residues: CASSLEAPHLGDEQFF.

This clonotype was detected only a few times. CDR3 DNA sequence: TGCAGTGGCAGGGGACCCACTCCCCAGCCCCAGCATTTT. Translated, it gives CSGRGPTPQPQHF. V and J are TRBV20-1 and TRBJ1-5; tentatively, D is TRBD1 (6 bases). The germline gives CDR1 DFQATT, CDR2 SNEGSKA (reference sequence). CDR3 size: 13 residues. Trimming pared 7 bases from V and 7 bases from J, leaving 17 bases between.

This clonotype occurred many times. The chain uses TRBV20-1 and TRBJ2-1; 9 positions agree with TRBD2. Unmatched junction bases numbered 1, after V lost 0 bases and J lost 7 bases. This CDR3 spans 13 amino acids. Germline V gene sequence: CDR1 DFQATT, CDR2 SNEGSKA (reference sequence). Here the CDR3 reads CSARETSGNEQFF. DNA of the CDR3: TGCAGTGCTAGAGAGACTAGCGGAAATGAGCAGTTCTTC.

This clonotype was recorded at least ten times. CDR3 in amino acids: CASSLGLLAASTDTQYF. Written as DNA, the CDR3 is TGTGCCAGCAGTTTAGGGTTGCTAGCGGCTAGCACAGATACGCAGTATTTT. The chain combines TRBV12-3 or TRBV12-4 with TRBJ2-3, with 7 bases lining up with TRBD2. The CDR3 spans 17 residues. V shed 1 base, J shed 0 bases, and the junction held 7 bases outside the gene matches.

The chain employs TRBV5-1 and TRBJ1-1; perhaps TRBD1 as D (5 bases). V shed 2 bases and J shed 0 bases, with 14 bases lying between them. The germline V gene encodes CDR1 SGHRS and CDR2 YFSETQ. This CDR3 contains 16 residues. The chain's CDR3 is CASSLVSGGVNTEAFF. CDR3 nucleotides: TGCGCCAGCAGCTTAGTCTCGGGGGGGGTGAACACTGAAGCTTTCTTT.

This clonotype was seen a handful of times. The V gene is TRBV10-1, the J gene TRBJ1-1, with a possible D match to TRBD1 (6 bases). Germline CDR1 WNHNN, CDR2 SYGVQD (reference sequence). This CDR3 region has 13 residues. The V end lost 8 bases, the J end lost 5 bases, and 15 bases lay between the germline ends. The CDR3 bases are TGCGCCAGCGGTCCGGGGGCAGGTACTGAAGCTTTCTTT. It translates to CASGPGAGTEAFF.

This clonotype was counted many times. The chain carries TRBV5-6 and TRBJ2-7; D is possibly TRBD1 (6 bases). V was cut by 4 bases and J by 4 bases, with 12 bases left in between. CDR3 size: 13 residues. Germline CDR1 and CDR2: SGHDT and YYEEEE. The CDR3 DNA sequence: TGTGCCAGCAGCGACGGGACAACTTACGAGCAGTACTTC. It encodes CASSDGTTYEQYF.

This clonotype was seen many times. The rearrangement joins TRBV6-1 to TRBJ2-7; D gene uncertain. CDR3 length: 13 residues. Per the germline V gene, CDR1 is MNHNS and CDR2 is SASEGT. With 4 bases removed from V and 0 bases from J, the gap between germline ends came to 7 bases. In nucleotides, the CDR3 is TGTGCCAGCAGTGGGCAGCTCTCCTACGAGCAGTACTTC. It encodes CASSGQLSYEQYF.

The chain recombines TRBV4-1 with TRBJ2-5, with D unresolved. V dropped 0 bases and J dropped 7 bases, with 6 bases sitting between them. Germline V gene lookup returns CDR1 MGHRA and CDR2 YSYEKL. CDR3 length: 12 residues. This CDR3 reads CASSQDGPTQYF. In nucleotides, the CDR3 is TGCGCCAGCAGCCAAGATGGTCCGACCCAGTACTTC.